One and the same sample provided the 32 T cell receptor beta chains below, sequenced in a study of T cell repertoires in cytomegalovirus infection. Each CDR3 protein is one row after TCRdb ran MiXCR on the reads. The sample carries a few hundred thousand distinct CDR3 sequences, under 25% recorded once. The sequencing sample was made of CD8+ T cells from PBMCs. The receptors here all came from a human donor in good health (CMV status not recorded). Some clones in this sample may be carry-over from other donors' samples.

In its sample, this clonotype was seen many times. The CDR3 region has the DNA TGTGCCACCAGCAGAGATCCCGGCTCTGGAAACACCATATATTTT. Translated: CATSRDPGSGNTIYF. The J gene is TRBJ1-3, the V gene TRBV15; D is uncertain. The CDR3 length is 15 residues. V was clipped by 0 bases and J by 0 bases, with 6 bases between them. CDR1 is LNHNV, CDR2 YYDKDF, per germline (reference sequence).

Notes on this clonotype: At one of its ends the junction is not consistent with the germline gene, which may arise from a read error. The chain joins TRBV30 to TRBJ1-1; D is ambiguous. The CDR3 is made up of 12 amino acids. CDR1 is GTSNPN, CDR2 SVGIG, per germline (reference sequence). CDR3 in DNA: TGTGCCCAGGATCCCCCGAACAATGAAGCTTTCTTT. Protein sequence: CAQDPPNNEAFF.

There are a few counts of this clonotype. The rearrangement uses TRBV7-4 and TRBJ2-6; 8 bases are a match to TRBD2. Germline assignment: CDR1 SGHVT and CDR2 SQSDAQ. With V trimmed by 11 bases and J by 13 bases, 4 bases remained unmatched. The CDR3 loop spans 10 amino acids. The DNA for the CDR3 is TGTGCCTCCTCGGGGGGGGTCCTGACTTTC. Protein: CASSGGVLTF.

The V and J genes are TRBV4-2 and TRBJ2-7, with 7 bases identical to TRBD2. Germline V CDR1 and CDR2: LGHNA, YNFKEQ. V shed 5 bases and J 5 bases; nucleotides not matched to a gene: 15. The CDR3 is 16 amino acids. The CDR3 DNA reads TGTGCCAGCAGCTTTTCGGACGTGGGGGGGTATAACGAGCAGTACTTC. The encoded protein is CASSFSDVGGYNEQYF.

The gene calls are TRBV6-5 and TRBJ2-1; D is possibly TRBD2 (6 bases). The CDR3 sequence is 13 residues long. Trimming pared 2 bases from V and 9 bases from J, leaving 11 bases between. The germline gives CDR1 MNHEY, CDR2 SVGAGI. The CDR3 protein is CASSYGTGSEQFF. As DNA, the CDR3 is TGTGCCAGCAGTTACGGGACTGGTAGTGAGCAGTTCTTC.

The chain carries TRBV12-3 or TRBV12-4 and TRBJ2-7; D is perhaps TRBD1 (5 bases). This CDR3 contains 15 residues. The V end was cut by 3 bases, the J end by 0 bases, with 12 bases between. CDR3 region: CASSFEGDSSYEQYF. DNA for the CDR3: TGTGCCAGCAGTTTTGAAGGGGATAGCTCCTACGAGCAGTACTTC.

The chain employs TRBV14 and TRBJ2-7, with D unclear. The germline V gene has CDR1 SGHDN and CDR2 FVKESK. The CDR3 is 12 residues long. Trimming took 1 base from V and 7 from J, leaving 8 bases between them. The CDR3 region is CASSQVRREQYF. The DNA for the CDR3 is TGTGCCAGCAGCCAAGTCCGACGGGAGCAGTACTTC.

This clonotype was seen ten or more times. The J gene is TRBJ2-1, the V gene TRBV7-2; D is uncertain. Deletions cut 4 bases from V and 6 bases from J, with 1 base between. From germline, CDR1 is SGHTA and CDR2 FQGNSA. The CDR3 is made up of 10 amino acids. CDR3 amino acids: CASSSNEQFF. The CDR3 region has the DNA TGTGCCAGCAGCTCCAATGAGCAGTTCTTC. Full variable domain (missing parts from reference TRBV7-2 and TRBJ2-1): GAGVSQSPSNKVTEKGKDVELRCDPISGHTALYWYRQSLGQGLEFLIYFQGNSAPDKSGLPSDRFSAERTGGSVSTLTIQRTQQEDSAVYLCASSSNEQFFGPGTRLTVL.

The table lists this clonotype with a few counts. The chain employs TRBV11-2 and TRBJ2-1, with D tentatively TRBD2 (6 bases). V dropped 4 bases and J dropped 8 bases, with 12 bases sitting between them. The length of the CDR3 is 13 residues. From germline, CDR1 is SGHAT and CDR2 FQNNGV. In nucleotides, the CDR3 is TGTGCCAGCAGCTCATATAGCGGACATGAGCAGTTCTTC. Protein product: CASSSYSGHEQFF.

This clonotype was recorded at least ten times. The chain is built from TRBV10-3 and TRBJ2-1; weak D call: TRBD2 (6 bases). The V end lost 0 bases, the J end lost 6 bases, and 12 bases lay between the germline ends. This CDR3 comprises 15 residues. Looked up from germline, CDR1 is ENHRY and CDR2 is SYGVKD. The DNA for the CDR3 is TGTGCCATCAGTGAGTCCGGACGGGGGATCAATGAGCAGTTCTTC. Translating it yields CAISESGRGINEQFF.

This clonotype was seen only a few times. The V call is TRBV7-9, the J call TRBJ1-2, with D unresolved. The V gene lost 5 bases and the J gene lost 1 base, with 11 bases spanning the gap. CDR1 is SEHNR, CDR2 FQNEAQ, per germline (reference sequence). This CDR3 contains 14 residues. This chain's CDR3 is CASSPATYNYGYTF. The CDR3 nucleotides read TGTGCCAGCAGCCCGGCCACCTATAACTATGGCTACACCTTC.

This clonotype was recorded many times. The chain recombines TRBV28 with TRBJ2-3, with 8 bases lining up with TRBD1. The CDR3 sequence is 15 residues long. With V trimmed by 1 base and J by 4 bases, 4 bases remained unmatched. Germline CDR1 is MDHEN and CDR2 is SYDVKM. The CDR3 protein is CASSLFQGAADTQYF. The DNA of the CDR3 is TGTGCCAGCAGTTTATTTCAGGGGGCGGCAGATACGCAGTATTTT. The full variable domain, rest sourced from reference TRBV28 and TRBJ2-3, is DVKVTQSSRYLVKRTGEKVFLECVQDMDHENMFWYRQDPGLGLRLIYFSYDVKMKEKGDIPEGYSVSREKKERFSLILESASTNQTSMYLCASSLFQGAADTQYFGPGTRLTVL.

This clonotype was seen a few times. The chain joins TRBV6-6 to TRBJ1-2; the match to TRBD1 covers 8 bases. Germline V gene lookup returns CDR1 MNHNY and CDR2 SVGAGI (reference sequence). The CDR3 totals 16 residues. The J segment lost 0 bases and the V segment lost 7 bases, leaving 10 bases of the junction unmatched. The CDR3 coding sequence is TGTGCCAGCACCAATTGGGACAGGTCAGCTAACTATGGCTACACCTTC. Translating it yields CASTNWDRSANYGYTF.

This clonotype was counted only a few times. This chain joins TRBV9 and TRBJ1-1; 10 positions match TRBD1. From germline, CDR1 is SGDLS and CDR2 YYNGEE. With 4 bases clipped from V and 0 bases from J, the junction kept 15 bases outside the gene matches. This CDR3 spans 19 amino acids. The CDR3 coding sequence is TGTGCCAGCAGCACTAGCCCGGGACAGGGGCGGACTATGAACACTGAAGCTTTCTTT. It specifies CASSTSPGQGRTMNTEAFF.

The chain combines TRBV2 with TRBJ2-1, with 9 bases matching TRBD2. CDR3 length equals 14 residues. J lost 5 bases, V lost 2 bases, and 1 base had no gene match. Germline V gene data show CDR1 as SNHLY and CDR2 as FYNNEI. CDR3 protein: CASSELAGHNEQFF. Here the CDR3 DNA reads TGTGCCAGCAGTGAACTAGCGGGGCACAATGAGCAGTTCTTC.

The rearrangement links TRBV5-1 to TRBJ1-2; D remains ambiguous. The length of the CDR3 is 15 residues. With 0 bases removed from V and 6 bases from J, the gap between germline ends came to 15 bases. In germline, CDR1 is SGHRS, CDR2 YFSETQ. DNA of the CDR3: TGCGCCAGCAGCTTGGCCGGGCCTCAGGTGGATGGCTACACCTTC. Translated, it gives CASSLAGPQVDGYTF.

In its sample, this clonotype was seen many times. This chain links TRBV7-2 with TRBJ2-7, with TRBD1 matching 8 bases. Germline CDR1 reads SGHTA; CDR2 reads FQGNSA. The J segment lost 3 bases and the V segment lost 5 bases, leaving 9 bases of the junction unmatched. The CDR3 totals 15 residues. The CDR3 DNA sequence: TGTGCCAGCAGCCGTTACACAGGGGGGATCTACGAGCAGTACTTC. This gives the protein CASSRYTGGIYEQYF.

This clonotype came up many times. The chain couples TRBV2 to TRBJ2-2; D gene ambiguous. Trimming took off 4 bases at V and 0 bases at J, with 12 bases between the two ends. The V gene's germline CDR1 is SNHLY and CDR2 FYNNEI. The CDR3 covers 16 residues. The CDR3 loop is CASSAWAPTNTGELFF. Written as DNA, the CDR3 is TGTGCCAGCAGTGCCTGGGCACCGACGAACACCGGGGAGCTGTTTTTT.

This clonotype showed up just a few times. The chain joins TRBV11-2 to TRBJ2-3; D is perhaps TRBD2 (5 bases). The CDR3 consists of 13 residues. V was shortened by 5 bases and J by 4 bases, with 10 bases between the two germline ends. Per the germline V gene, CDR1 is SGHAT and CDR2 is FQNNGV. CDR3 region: CASSTRTSDTQYF. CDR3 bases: TGTGCCAGCAGCACCCGGACTTCAGATACGCAGTATTTT.

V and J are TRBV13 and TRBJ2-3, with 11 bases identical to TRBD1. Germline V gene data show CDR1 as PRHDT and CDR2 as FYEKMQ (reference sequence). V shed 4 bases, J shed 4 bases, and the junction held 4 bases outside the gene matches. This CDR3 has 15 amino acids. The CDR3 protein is CASSSTGQGADTQYF. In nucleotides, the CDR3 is TGTGCCAGCAGCTCAACGGGACAGGGGGCAGATACGCAGTATTTT.

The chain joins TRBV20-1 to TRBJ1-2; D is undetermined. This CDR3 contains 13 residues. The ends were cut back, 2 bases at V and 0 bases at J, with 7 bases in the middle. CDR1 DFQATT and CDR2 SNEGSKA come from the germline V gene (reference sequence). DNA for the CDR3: TGCAGTGCTAGACCACCTTCTAACTATGGCTACACCTTC. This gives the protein CSARPPSNYGYTF.

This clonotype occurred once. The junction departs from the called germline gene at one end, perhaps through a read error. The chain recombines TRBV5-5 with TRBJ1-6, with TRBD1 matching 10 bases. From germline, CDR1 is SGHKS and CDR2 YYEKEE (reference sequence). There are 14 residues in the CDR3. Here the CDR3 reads CVSSFGQGGSPLHF. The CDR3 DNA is TGTGTCAGCAGCTTCGGACAGGGGGGATCACCCCTCCACTTT.

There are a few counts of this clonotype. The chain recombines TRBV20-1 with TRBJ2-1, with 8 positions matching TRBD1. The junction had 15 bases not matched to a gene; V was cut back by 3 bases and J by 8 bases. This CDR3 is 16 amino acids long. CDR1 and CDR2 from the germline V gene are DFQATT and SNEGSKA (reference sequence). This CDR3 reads CSARPPFTGGRDEQFF. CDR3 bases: TGCAGTGCTAGGCCTCCGTTCACAGGGGGAAGGGATGAGCAGTTCTTC.

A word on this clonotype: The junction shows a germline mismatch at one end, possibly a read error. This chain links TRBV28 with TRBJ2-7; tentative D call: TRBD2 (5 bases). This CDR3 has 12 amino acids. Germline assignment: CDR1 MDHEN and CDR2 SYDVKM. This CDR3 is CASSSDSHEQYF. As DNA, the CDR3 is TGTGCCAGCAGTTCGGACTCCCACGAGCAGTACTTC.

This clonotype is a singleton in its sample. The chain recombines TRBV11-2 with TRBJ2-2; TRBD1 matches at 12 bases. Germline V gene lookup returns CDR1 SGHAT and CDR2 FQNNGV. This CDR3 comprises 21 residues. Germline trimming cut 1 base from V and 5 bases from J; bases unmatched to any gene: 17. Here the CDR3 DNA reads TGTGCCAGCAGCTTAGTTTTGGGAACCGGGACAGGGGGCGGCCGGACCGGGGAGCTGTTTTTT. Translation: CASSLVLGTGTGGGRTGELFF.

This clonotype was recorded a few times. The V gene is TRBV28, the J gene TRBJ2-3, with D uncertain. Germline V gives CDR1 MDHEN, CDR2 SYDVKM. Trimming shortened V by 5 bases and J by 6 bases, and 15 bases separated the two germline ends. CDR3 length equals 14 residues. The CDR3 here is CASSLGMGPDTQYF. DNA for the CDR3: TGTGCCAGCAGTCTAGGGATGGGCCCCGATACGCAGTATTTT.

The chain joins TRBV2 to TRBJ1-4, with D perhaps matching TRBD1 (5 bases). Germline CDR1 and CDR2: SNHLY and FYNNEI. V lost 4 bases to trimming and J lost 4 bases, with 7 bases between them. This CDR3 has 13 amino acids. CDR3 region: CASSGQYNEKLFF. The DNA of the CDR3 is TGTGCCAGCAGTGGACAGTATAATGAAAAACTGTTTTTT.

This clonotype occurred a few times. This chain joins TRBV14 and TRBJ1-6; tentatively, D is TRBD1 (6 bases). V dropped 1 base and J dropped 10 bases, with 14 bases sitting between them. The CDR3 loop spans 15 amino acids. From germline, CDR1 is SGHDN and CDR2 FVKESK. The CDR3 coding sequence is TGTGCCAGCAGCCAAGGACAGGCCGTTAGGTCACCCCTCCACTTT. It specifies CASSQGQAVRSPLHF.

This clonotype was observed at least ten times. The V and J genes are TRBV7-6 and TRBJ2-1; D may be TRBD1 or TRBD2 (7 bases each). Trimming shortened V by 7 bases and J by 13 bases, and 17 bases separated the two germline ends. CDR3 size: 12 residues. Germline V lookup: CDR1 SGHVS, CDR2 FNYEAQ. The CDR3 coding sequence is TGTGCCAGCACCCCAGGGGGGGGCGACCAGTTCTTC. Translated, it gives CASTPGGGDQFF.

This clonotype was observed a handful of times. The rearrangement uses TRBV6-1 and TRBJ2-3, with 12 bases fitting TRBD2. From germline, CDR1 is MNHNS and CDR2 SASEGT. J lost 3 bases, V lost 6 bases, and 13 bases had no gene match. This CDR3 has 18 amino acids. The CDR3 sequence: CASRSTSGGPPATDTQYF. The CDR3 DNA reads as TGTGCCAGCAGATCGACTAGCGGGGGCCCGCCTGCGACAGATACGCAGTATTTT.

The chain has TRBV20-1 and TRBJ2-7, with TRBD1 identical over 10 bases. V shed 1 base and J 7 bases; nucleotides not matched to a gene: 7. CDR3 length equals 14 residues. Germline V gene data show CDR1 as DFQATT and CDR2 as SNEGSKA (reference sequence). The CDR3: CSARGLGTGEEQYF. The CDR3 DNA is TGCAGTGCTAGAGGACTTGGGACAGGGGAAGAGCAGTACTTC.

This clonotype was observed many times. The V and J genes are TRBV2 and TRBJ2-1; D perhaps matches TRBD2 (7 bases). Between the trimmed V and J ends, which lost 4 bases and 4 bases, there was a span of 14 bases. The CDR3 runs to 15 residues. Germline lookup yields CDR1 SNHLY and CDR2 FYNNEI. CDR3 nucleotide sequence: TGTGCCAGCAGTGCGGGACGGGGGGCGTACAATGAGCAGTTCTTC. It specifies CASSAGRGAYNEQFF.